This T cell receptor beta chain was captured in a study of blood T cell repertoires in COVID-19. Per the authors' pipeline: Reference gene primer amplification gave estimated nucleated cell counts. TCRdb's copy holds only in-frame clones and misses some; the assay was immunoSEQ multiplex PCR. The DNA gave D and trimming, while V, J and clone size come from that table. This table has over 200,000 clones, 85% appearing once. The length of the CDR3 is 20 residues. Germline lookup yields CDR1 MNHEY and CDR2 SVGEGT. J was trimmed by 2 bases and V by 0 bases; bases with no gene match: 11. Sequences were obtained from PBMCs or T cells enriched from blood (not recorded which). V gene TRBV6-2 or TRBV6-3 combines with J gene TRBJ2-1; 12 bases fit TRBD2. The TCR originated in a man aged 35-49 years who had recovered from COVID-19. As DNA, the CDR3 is TGTGCCAGCAGTTACTCAGGACTAGCGGGACAAGAGGATCCCTACAATGAGCAGTTCTTC. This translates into CASSYSGLAGQEDPYNEQFF.